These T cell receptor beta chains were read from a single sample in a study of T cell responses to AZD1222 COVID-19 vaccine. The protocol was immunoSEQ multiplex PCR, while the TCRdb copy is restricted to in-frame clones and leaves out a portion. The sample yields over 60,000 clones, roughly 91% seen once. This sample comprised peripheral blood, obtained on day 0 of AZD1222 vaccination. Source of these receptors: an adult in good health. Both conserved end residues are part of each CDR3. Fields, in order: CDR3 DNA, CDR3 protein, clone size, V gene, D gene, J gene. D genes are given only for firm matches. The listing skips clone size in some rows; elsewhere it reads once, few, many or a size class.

TGTGCCAGCAGTCTGACCGGGACAGGGAGTGAAGCTTTCTTT	CASSLTGTGSEAFF	-	TRBV27	TRBD1	TRBJ1-1
TGTGCCAGCAGTTTGGTAGCGGGGGATCTGTTCTTC	CASSLVAGDLFF	-	TRBV6-5	TRBD2	TRBJ2-1
TGTGCCAGCAGCCCGACAGGGGGCGTATACACTGAAGCTTTCTTT	CASSPTGGVYTEAFF	few	TRBV7-2	TRBD1	TRBJ1-1
TGTGCCAGCGGACTAACGGATGGAAACACCATATATTTT	CASGLTDGNTIYF	once	TRBV28	-	TRBJ1-3
TGTGCCTGGAGTAGGGGAACATCTGGAAACACCATATATTTT	CAWSRGTSGNTIYF	-	TRBV30	-	TRBJ1-3
TGCGCCAGCAGGGGCCCTTTTCGGTCGGTCGGAAATTCACCCCTCCACTTT	CASRGPFRSVGNSPLHF	-	TRBV10-1	-	TRBJ1-6
TGTGCCACTAAGCGCCAGGACATTCAAGAGACCCAGTACTTC	CATKRQDIQETQYF	-	TRBV19	-	TRBJ2-5
TGCAGCGTTGGGGATAGATCTGGAAACACCATATATTTT	CSVGDRSGNTIYF	many	TRBV29-1	-	TRBJ1-3
TGTGCCAGCAGCGTCAACACCGGGGAGCTGTTTTTT	CASSVNTGELFF	once	TRBV9	-	TRBJ2-2
TGTGCCAGTAGTGCGGGGACAGTAACAGGCGAGCAGTACTTC	CASSAGTVTGEQYF	once	TRBV19	-	TRBJ2-7
TGTGCCAGTATGGCAGGTGTATACTCTGGGGCCAACGTCCTGACTTTC	CASMAGVYSGANVLTF	-	TRBV19	-	TRBJ2-6
TGTGCCAGCAGGCAAAATTACGAGCAGTACTTC	CASRQNYEQYF	-	TRBV2	-	TRBJ2-7
TGTGCCAGCAGTTTTATAAATCCAGACTATGGCTACACCTTC	CASSFINPDYGYTF	-	TRBV28	-	TRBJ1-2
TGTGCCCGGGCCCGAGGTTCTGGAAACACCATATATTTT	CARARGSGNTIYF	-	TRBV30	-	TRBJ1-3
TGTGCCAGCGGAGGGGGAACGAACACCGGGGAGCTGTTTTTT	CASGGGTNTGELFF	-	TRBV6-5	-	TRBJ2-2
TGTGCCAGCGGGGTGGATACGCAGTATTTT	CASGVDTQYF	-	TRBV7-2	-	TRBJ2-3
TGTGCCAGCAGTTTGTATTCTAGCGGGGGGTTAAGCTCCTACAATGAGCAGTTCTTC	CASSLYSSGGLSSYNEQFF	-	TRBV28	TRBD2	TRBJ2-1
TGTGCCAGCAGAGGGACCGGAGGAAACACCATATATTTT	CASRGTGGNTIYF	once	TRBV2	-	TRBJ1-3
TGCGCCAGCAGCTTAGGACTCGGGACAGGGGGCAGGGAGCAGTACTTC	CASSLGLGTGGREQYF	-	TRBV5-1	TRBD1	TRBJ2-7
TGTGCCAGCTCGGAAGGCGGAAACACTGAAGCTTTCTTT	CASSEGGNTEAFF	-	TRBV3-1/TRBV3-2	-	TRBJ1-1
TGCAGCGTTTGTTCACAGGAACGGGGGTATGGCTACACCTTC	CSVCSQERGYGYTF	-	TRBV29-1	-	TRBJ1-2
TGTGCCAGCAGCCAAGTAGAAGCGAGCAAACTGTTTTTT	CASSQVEASKLFF	-	TRBV3-1/TRBV3-2	-	TRBJ1-4
TGTGCCAGCAGCTTAAACGCAGGCCAGTCCACTGAAGCTTTCTTT	CASSLNAGQSTEAFF	-	TRBV11-2	-	TRBJ1-1
TGTGCCAGCAGTCCTCAGCGGGATGGGGCCAACGTCCTGACTTTC	CASSPQRDGANVLTF	-	TRBV27	TRBD2	TRBJ2-6
TGTGCCAGCAGCTTATCGGGACAGAACACTGAAGCTTTCTTT	CASSLSGQNTEAFF	-	TRBV7-2	-	TRBJ1-1